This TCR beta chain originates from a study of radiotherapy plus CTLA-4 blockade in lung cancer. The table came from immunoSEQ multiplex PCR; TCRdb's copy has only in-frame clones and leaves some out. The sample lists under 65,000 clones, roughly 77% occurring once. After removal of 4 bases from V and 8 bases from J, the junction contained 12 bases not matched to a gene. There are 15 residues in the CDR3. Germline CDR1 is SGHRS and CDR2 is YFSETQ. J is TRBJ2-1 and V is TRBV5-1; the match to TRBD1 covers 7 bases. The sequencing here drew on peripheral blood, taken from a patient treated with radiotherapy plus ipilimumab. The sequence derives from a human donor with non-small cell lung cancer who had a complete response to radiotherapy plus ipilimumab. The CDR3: CASSRTGAPVYEQFF. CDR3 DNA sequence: TGCGCCAGCAGCCGTACAGGGGCCCCCGTCTATGAGCAGTTCTTC.